This TCR beta chain derives from a study of blood T cell repertoires in COVID-19. Across the whole study: Samples came from the United States, Italy and Spain, spanning acute and convalescent COVID-19.

CDR3 length: 12 amino acids. With V trimmed by 6 bases and J by 6 bases, 0 bases remained unmatched. Germline V gene data show CDR1 as MNHEY and CDR2 as SVGAGI. Per the original data handling: Reference gene primer amplification gave estimated nucleated cell counts. Assay: immunoSEQ multiplex PCR; the TCRdb copy retains only in-frame clones and omits some. The V and J calls and clone size were taken over from that table, and D and trimming were inferred from the DNA. Of under 300,000 clones listed, about 88% were seen once; the top ten hold approximately 2.1%. This chain joins TRBV6-5 and TRBJ1-2; TRBD1 matches at 11 bases. Specimen: peripheral blood. This receptor was obtained from a woman aged 40 to 50 who had recovered from COVID-19. The CDR3 is CASRDRGHGYTF. CDR3 DNA sequence: TGTGCCAGCAGGGACAGGGGGCATGGCTACACCTTC.